This T cell receptor beta chain was profiled in a study of T cell changes during pregnancy in multiple sclerosis. This CDR3 region has 14 residues. Trimming removed 1 base at V and 7 bases at J, with 11 bases between. Germline V gene lookup returns CDR1 SGHVS and CDR2 FQNEAQ. This table comes from immunoSEQ multiplex PCR, and its TCRdb copy is limited to in-frame clones, with some not included. The sample lists about 70,000 clones; over 90% were seen once. J is TRBJ2-1 and V is TRBV7-8; a possible D gene is TRBD1 (5 bases). The TCR comes from a female donor with multiple sclerosis, enrolled in a pregnancy study. Sample: CD4+ T cells from peripheral blood mononuclear cells, taken after pregnancy. CDR3 nucleotides: TGTGCCAGCAGCTTAGTTGGACGGACAAATGAGCAGTTCTTC. Translation gives CASSLVGRTNEQFF. The full variable domain, rest sourced from reference TRBV7-8 and TRBJ2-1, is GAGVSQSPRYKVAKRGQDVALRCDPISGHVSLFWYQQALGQGPEFLTYFQNEAQLDKSGLPSDRFFAERPEGSVSTLKIQRTQQEDSAVYLCASSLVGRTNEQFFGPGTRLTVL.